These 3 T cell receptor beta chains originate from one sample sequenced in a study of blood T cell repertoires in COVID-19. Only in-frame clones appear in the TCRdb table, and some are missing; sequencing was by immunoSEQ multiplex PCR. Of approximately 210,000 clones in the sample, about 90% are singletons; the top ten hold 0.95% to 1.5%. The material sequenced was peripheral blood. These receptors all stem from a man under 40 with acute or convalescent COVID-19.

The chain is built from TRBV16 and TRBJ2-3, with a weak D call TRBD2 (6 bases). The CDR3 contains 16 residues. With 0 bases removed from V and 2 bases from J, the gap between germline ends came to 12 bases. Germline-derived CDR1 and CDR2 are KGHSY and FQNENV. The CDR3 spells CASSQSAVAATDTQYF. Here the CDR3 DNA reads TGTGCCAGCAGCCAATCAGCGGTAGCGGCCACAGATACGCAGTATTTT. The variable domain in full, with the rest retrieved from reference TRBV16 and TRBJ2-3, is GEEVAQTPKHLVRGEGQKAKLYCAPIKGHSYVFWYQQVLKNEFKFLISFQNENVFDETGMPKERFSAKCLPNSPCSLEIQATKLEDSAVYFCASSQSAVAATDTQYFGPGTRLTVL.

V usage is TRBV28 and J usage is TRBJ2-5; tentative D call: TRBD1 (6 bases). The germline V gene has CDR1 MDHEN and CDR2 SYDVKM. This CDR3 is 15 amino acids long. V lost 7 bases and J lost 4, with 19 bases in between. The CDR3 reads CASTIGAGTSETQYF. The CDR3 nucleotides read TGTGCCAGCACCATAGGAGCCGGGACATCAGAGACCCAGTACTTC.

The V call is TRBV4-1, the J call TRBJ2-1, with D perhaps matching TRBD2 (7 bases). The CDR3 length is 15 residues. Trimming pared 4 bases from V and 4 bases from J, leaving 14 bases between. The V gene's germline CDR1 is MGHRA and CDR2 YSYEKL. CDR3 sequence reads: CASSPGGGGYNEQFF. CDR3 coding DNA: TGCGCCAGCAGCCCTGGGGGCGGGGGTTACAATGAGCAGTTCTTC.